This T cell receptor beta chain is drawn from a study of T cell responses to AZD1222 COVID-19 vaccine. This CDR3 is built from 14 residues. In germline, CDR1 is MNHNY, CDR2 SVGAGI (reference sequence). The V gene lost 0 bases and the J gene lost 1 base, with 6 bases spanning the gap. Some clones are missing from TCRdb's copy, which holds only in-frame ones; the method was immunoSEQ multiplex PCR. The data contain 60,000 to 85,000 clones, more than 75% of them singletons. The chain couples TRBV6-6 to TRBJ1-1; D gene ambiguous. This sequence was found in an adult who received the AZD1222 COVID-19 vaccine. The starting material was peripheral blood, obtained 28 days after the second AZD1222 dose. The CDR3 nucleotides read TGTGCCAGCAGTTACTCCCATGGGAACACTGAAGCTTTCTTT. Translated: CASSYSHGNTEAFF.